Listed below are T cell receptor beta chains from one sample, sequenced in a study of T cells after posttransplantation cyclophosphamide. The assay was immunoSEQ multiplex PCR, and TCRdb's table has in-frame clones only and misses some. The sample shows about 11,000 clones, roughly 96% of them seen only once. The specimen was naive CD8+ T cells sorted from PBMCs. Source of these receptors: a man aged 25-40 years in good health and a related stem cell transplant donor. The CDR3 runs from the conserved cysteine through the conserved F or W.

CDR3: CASSQGGGQETQYF
V: TRBV7-3
J: TRBJ2-5

CDR3: CASSLRPDRVYEQYF
V: TRBV5-1
J: TRBJ2-7

CDR3: CASSPRTLSNQPQHF
V: TRBV5-8
J: TRBJ1-5

CDR3: CSVEDPSGGPNTGELFF
V: TRBV29-1
J: TRBJ2-2

CDR3: CASSGTGLNEKLFF
V: TRBV27
J: TRBJ1-4

CDR3: CASSQVITGNTEAFF
V: TRBV4-3
J: TRBJ1-1

CDR3: CASSAGQSYEQYF
V: TRBV9
J: TRBJ2-7

CDR3: CASSLLNTGELFF
V: TRBV6-5
J: TRBJ2-2

CDR3: CASSPPRQDYTDTQYF
V: TRBV7-9
J: TRBJ2-3

CDR3: CASSYRTGSSYNEQFF
V: TRBV4-1
J: TRBJ2-1

CDR3: CASSPRTGYHEQYF
V: TRBV14
J: TRBJ2-7

CDR3: CASSPSPGQGAVNIQYF
V: TRBV7-6
J: TRBJ2-4

CDR3: CASSQEGRGGNQPQHF
V: TRBV4-1
J: TRBJ1-5

CDR3: CASSSDGTGAYGYTF
V: TRBV5-1
J: TRBJ1-2

CDR3: CASSPGQGTDTQYF
V: TRBV5-1
J: TRBJ2-3

CDR3: CASSPRDRTDTQYF
V: TRBV7-9
J: TRBJ2-3

CDR3: CASSLGTSGVHNEQFF
V: TRBV5-1
J: TRBJ2-1

CDR3: CASSSPNPDRGSYEQYF
V: TRBV7-9
J: TRBJ2-7